Sequencing of this T cell receptor beta chain was carried out in a study of beta chain features in type 1 diabetes. Notes on the study in general: Patients with Type 1 diabetes showed moderately but significantly shorter TCRB CDR3s in all four CD4+ subsets.

Notes on this clone: The target antigen is unknown.

CDR3 length: 16 amino acids. Trimming took off 0 bases at V and 7 bases at J, with 15 bases between the two ends. CDR1 is LGHNA, CDR2 YSLEER, per germline. TCRB transcripts that were expressed got sequenced, as all of the isolated RNA had been reverse transcribed. Sequencing used immunoSEQ multiplex PCR; TCRdb keeps in-frame clones, though not all of them. The sample holds about 360,000 clones; 10% to 15% are singletons and the top ten take 0.01%. This chain uses TRBV4-3 with TRBJ1-4; weak D call: TRBD1 (5 bases). Source material: naive CD4+ T cells from blood. This TCR derives from a woman aged 18-30 years with type 1 diabetes. CDR3 DNA: TGCGCCAGCAGCCAAGATCTTAAGGGGTCAGGTGAAAAACTGTTTTTT. Amino acid sequence: CASSQDLKGSGEKLFF.